The 24 T cell receptor beta chains listed next were all sequenced from one sample in a study of cytomegalovirus exposure and HLA in healthy donors. Clones were read by immunoSEQ multiplex PCR, and TCRdb kept only the in-frame ones, dropping some. The sample lists 75,000 to 90,000 clones; roughly 95% were seen once. The sample consisted of PBMCs. The receptor set was obtained from a woman aged 18-35 years in good health and CMV-seronegative.

The V gene is TRBV27, the J gene TRBJ2-5, with TRBD2 matching over 9 bases. J gave up 4 bases and V 7 bases, and 10 bases lay outside the gene matches. The CDR3 loop spans 15 amino acids. The germline gives CDR1 MNHEY, CDR2 SMNVEV (reference sequence). Written as DNA, the CDR3 is TGTGCCAGCAATAGTGCGGGAGGGCCCTCAGAGACCCAGTACTTC. This codes for CASNSAGGPSETQYF.

The DNA of the CDR3 is TGTGCCAGTGGTGGTGGCCTCAGCTCCTACGAGCAGTACTTC. As protein: CASGGGLSSYEQYF. The rearrangement uses TRBV7-9 and TRBJ2-7, with D unresolved. In germline, CDR1 is SEHNR, CDR2 FQNEAQ (reference sequence). The CDR3 consists of 14 residues. Trimming stripped 9 bases from V and 0 bases from J, with 15 bases between.

The rearrangement uses TRBV9 and TRBJ2-7, with 8 bases matching TRBD2. The CDR3 is made up of 15 amino acids. V dropped 3 bases and J dropped 0; count of bases not matched to a gene: 5. The germline CDR1 and CDR2 sequences are SGDLS and YYNGEE. CDR3 loop: CASSAGAGASYEQYF. The CDR3 bases are TGTGCCAGCAGCGCTGGAGCGGGAGCCTCCTACGAGCAGTACTTC.

The chain has TRBV28 and TRBJ1-6; 10 nucleotides align to TRBD1. V was clipped by 4 bases and J by 5 bases; unmatched bases: 2. The germline V gene has CDR1 MDHEN and CDR2 SYDVKM. CDR3 length: 15 amino acids. CDR3 amino acids: CASSSGTGDNSPLHF. DNA for the CDR3: TGTGCCAGCAGTTCCGGGACAGGGGATAATTCACCCCTCCACTTT.

V and J are TRBV4-3 and TRBJ1-2; 10 bases line up with TRBD1. The CDR3 loop spans 16 amino acids. Germline CDR1 LGHNA, CDR2 YSLEER. J lost 4 bases, V lost 2 bases, and 7 bases had no gene match. The CDR3 DNA reads TGCGCCAGCAGCCAAAACGGGGGACAGGGGCTCTATGGCTACACCTTC. Its protein is CASSQNGGQGLYGYTF.

This chain connects TRBV5-4 to TRBJ2-1, with 7 bases fitting TRBD1. The CDR3 has 15 amino acids. Germline V gives CDR1 SGHNT, CDR2 YYREEE (reference sequence). The trim removed 1 base at V and 3 bases at J, leaving 4 bases unmatched. The CDR3 reads CASSLKGQSYNEQFF. For the CDR3, the DNA is TGTGCCAGCAGCTTGAAGGGACAGAGCTACAATGAGCAGTTCTTC.

The chain is built from TRBV11-2 and TRBJ2-3, with D possibly being TRBD2 (6 bases). V dropped 4 bases and J dropped 6 bases, with 14 bases sitting between them. Per the germline V gene, CDR1 is SGHAT and CDR2 is FQNNGV. The CDR3 runs 14 residues. DNA of the CDR3: TGTGCCAGCAGCTGGAGCGGGTGGTCGGATACGCAGTATTTT. Amino acids: CASSWSGWSDTQYF.

The V and J genes are TRBV29-1 and TRBJ1-2; D is unclear. Germline lookup yields CDR1 SQVTM and CDR2 ANQGSEA. Trimming stripped 6 bases from V and 8 bases from J, with 19 bases between. The CDR3 extends over 13 amino acids. CDR3 DNA: TGCAGCGTCTCGGTGACTCAACTTAGGGGCTACACCTTC. Translating gives CSVSVTQLRGYTF.

The count of this clone is one. This CDR3 reads CASGAGGTNQPQHF. CDR3 nucleotide sequence: TGTGCCAGTGGGGCAGGGGGTACGAATCAGCCCCAGCATTTT. The chain employs TRBV19 and TRBJ1-5; the match to TRBD1 covers 7 bases. Germline V gene lookup returns CDR1 LNHDA and CDR2 SQIVND (reference sequence). The length of the CDR3 is 14 residues. The V gene end was trimmed by 8 bases and the J gene end by 4 bases; junction bases not matched to a gene: 8. The entire variable domain, with the rest obtained from reference TRBV19 and TRBJ1-5, is as follows: DGGITQSPKYLFRKEGQNVTLSCEQNLNHDAMYWYRQDPGQGLRLIYYSQIVNDFQKGDIAEGYSVSREKKESFPLTVTSAQKNPTAFYLCASGAGGTNQPQHFGDGTRLSIL.

This clone was observed a single time. The rearrangement joins TRBV29-1 to TRBJ2-2, with D perhaps TRBD2 (5 bases). CDR3 length: 11 residues. Trimming removed 6 bases at V and 3 bases at J, with 5 bases between. Germline V gene data show CDR1 as SQVTM and CDR2 as ANQGSEA. The CDR3 loop reads CSVRDTGELFF. The CDR3 DNA reads TGCAGCGTGAGGGACACCGGGGAGCTGTTTTTT.

This CDR3 reads CATSNPAGFDYGYTF. The CDR3 DNA reads TGTGCCACCAGCAACCCGGCGGGTTTTGACTATGGCTACACCTTC. The J gene is TRBJ1-2, the V gene TRBV15; D is unclear. The CDR3 length is 15 residues. Trimming removed 4 bases at V and 3 bases at J, with 15 bases between. The germline CDR1 and CDR2 sequences are LNHNV and YYDKDF (reference sequence).

The chain combines TRBV7-2 with TRBJ2-2, with 9 bases matching TRBD2. The CDR3 loop spans 17 amino acids. CDR1 and CDR2 from the germline V gene are SGHTA and FQGNSA. V shed 5 bases, J shed 7 bases, and the junction held 14 bases outside the gene matches. CDR3 residues: CASSRITGTSLDGELFF. For the CDR3, the DNA is TGTGCCAGCAGCCGAATAACCGGGACTAGCTTGGACGGGGAGCTGTTTTTT.

The V call is TRBV6-5, the J call TRBJ1-2, with D tentatively TRBD1 (6 bases). The germline gives CDR1 MNHEY, CDR2 SVGAGI. V lost 0 bases and J lost 7, with 9 bases in between. The CDR3 contains 13 residues. The CDR3 bases are TGTGCCAGCAGTTACTCCTGGACAGCTGGCTACACCTTC. Amino acid sequence: CASSYSWTAGYTF.

The rearrangement links TRBV25-1 to TRBJ2-3; the match to TRBD2 covers 7 bases. V lost 5 bases and J lost 3; bases outside the gene matches: 5. The CDR3 sequence is 14 residues long. CDR1 and CDR2 from the germline V gene are MGHDK and SYGVNS. The CDR3 reads CASSKSGKTDTQYF. The CDR3 coding sequence is TGTGCCAGCAGTAAAAGCGGGAAAACAGATACGCAGTATTTT.

This clone was counted a single time. The chain links TRBV6-5 to TRBJ1-2; 10 bases match TRBD1. With 4 bases clipped from V and 4 bases from J, the junction kept 6 bases outside the gene matches. Germline V gene lookup returns CDR1 MNHEY and CDR2 SVGAGI. CDR3 size: 15 residues. The CDR3 loop reads CASSSPTGGVYGYTF. The CDR3 DNA reads as TGTGCCAGCAGTTCCCCGACAGGGGGCGTCTATGGCTACACCTTC.

The rearrangement joins TRBV2 to TRBJ2-5; no clear D gene. V was pared by 2 bases and J by 3 bases, with 7 bases between. Germline CDR1 reads SNHLY; CDR2 reads FYNNEI. The CDR3 is made up of 13 amino acids. CDR3 sequence reads: CASSELEEETQYF. The CDR3 DNA sequence: TGTGCCAGCAGTGAATTAGAGGAAGAGACCCAGTACTTC.

This chain uses TRBV4-3 with TRBJ2-7; TRBD1 matches at 11 bases. The V gene end was trimmed by 0 bases and the J gene end by 4 bases; junction bases not matched to a gene: 5. CDR3 length: 16 residues. Germline values: CDR1 LGHNA, CDR2 YSLEER. The CDR3 reads CASSQDSDRGLYEQYF. CDR3 nucleotide sequence: TGCGCCAGCAGCCAAGATTCGGACAGGGGGCTATACGAGCAGTACTTC.

The V gene is TRBV15, the J gene TRBJ1-5; D remains ambiguous. The V end lost 6 bases, the J end lost 4 bases, and 13 bases lay between the germline ends. The CDR3 consists of 14 residues. Germline V lookup: CDR1 LNHNV, CDR2 YYDKDF (reference sequence). CDR3 region: CATSDDLKNQPQHF. As DNA, the CDR3 is TGTGCCACCAGTGATGACTTAAAAAATCAGCCCCAGCATTTT.

The rearrangement uses TRBV21-1 and TRBJ1-2. TRBV21-1 is assigned pseudogene status. The CDR3 length is 14 residues. CDR3 nucleotides: TGTGCCAGCAGCAAGGCGCCCGGGTACGATGGCTACACCTTC. Translating it yields CASSKAPGYDGYTF.

In DNA form, the CDR3 reads TGTGCCAGCTCACTGAGAGACCCAAGCGCAGATACGCAGTATTTT. Amino acids: CASSLRDPSADTQYF. This rearrangement joins TRBV18 to TRBJ2-3, with D uncertain. The V and J ends lost 4 bases and 4 bases respectively, with 15 bases between them. CDR3 size: 15 residues. The germline CDR1 and CDR2 sequences are KGHSH and LQKENI.

The V gene is TRBV11-2, the J gene TRBJ1-2, with 8 nucleotides matching TRBD1. Germline V gene data show CDR1 as SGHAT and CDR2 as FQNNGV. This CDR3 is 17 amino acids long. The J segment lost 2 bases and the V segment lost 1 base, leaving 9 bases of the junction unmatched. The CDR3 sequence is CASSLGTGKWGNYGYTF. As DNA, the CDR3 is TGTGCCAGCAGCTTAGGGACAGGGAAGTGGGGGAACTATGGCTACACCTTC.

This chain joins TRBV6-5 and TRBJ1-1; possibly TRBD1 for D (5 bases). The CDR3 is 15 residues long. CDR1 and CDR2 from the germline V gene are MNHEY and SVGAGI. Trimming took 5 bases from V and 3 from J, leaving 16 bases between them. CDR3 in amino acids: CASSSNPGVHTEAFF. CDR3 bases: TGTGCCAGCAGTAGCAACCCGGGGGTGCACACTGAAGCTTTCTTT.

This clone is a singleton in its sample. The chain uses TRBV5-1 and TRBJ2-7; TRBD1 agrees at 8 bases. The V gene end was trimmed by 4 bases and the J gene end by 3 bases; junction bases not matched to a gene: 6. The CDR3 length is 14 residues. Germline loops: CDR1 SGHRS, CDR2 YFSETQ. CDR3 residues: CASSPGQGIYEQYF. CDR3 in DNA: TGCGCCAGCAGCCCAGGACAGGGAATCTACGAGCAGTACTTC.

V usage is TRBV19 and J usage is TRBJ2-1; the match to TRBD2 covers 8 bases. The ends lost 5 bases at V and 3 bases at J; junction bases unmatched: 3. The CDR3 consists of 14 residues. Germline V gene data show CDR1 as LNHDA and CDR2 as SQIVND (reference sequence). As DNA, the CDR3 is TGTGCCAGTAGTGCGGGACTAGACTACAATGAGCAGTTCTTC. Its protein is CASSAGLDYNEQFF.